These 27 T cell receptor beta chains originate from one sample sequenced in a study of T cells in Graves' hyperthyroidism and ophthalmopathy. TCR beta CDR3 regions were amplified from RNA transcripts. HTBI primers were used for first-round RT-PCR of the TCR CDR3. One entry per CDR3 protein, called by TCRdb with MiXCR from the multiplex PCR reads. The repertoire holds around 350,000 distinct CDR3 sequences, approximately 20% seen once, with 3.7% in the top ten. The specimen sequenced was blood. The receptors stem from a woman aged 18-29 years with Graves' hyperthyroidism.

There are a few counts of this clonotype. The J gene is TRBJ1-5, the V gene TRBV19; D gene unclear. Germline loops: CDR1 LNHDA, CDR2 SQIVND (reference sequence). CDR3 length: 14 amino acids. The V gene lost 2 bases and the J gene lost 3 bases, with 8 bases spanning the gap. CDR3 in amino acids: CASSITYHNQPQHF. CDR3 sequence (DNA): TGTGCCAGTAGTATAACCTATCACAATCAGCCCCAGCATTTT. The full variable domain, with the rest looked up from reference TRBV19 and TRBJ1-5, is DGGITQSPKYLFRKEGQNVTLSCEQNLNHDAMYWYRQDPGQGLRLIYYSQIVNDFQKGDIAEGYSVSREKKESFPLTVTSAQKNPTAFYLCASSITYHNQPQHFGDGTRLSIL.

Ten or more counts support this clonotype. This chain connects TRBV5-6 to TRBJ2-7; the D gene is possibly TRBD1 (5 bases). Germline V gives CDR1 SGHDT, CDR2 YYEEEE. V lost 0 bases, J lost 6 bases, and 10 bases lay in between. This CDR3 comprises 13 residues. CDR3 loop: CASSLDRFGEQYF. The CDR3 DNA sequence: TGTGCCAGCAGCTTGGACAGGTTCGGCGAGCAGTACTTC.

This chain links TRBV11-1 with TRBJ1-1; D ambiguous. Germline values: CDR1 SGHAT, CDR2 FQDESV (reference sequence). Trimming took off 3 bases at V and 7 bases at J, with 12 bases between the two ends. CDR3 length: 13 residues. CDR3 sequence reads: CASSLDQAGEAFF. The CDR3 bases are TGTGCCAGCAGCTTGGACCAAGCAGGTGAAGCTTTCTTT.

Concerning this clonotype: At one end, the junction sequence differs from germline, possibly due to a read error. The V gene is TRBV12-3 or TRBV12-4, the J gene TRBJ1-1; TRBD1 is a possible D gene (6 bases). CDR3 length: 14 amino acids. The CDR3 bases are TGTGCTAGCAGTATAAACAGGGAGGGAACTGAAGCTTTATTT. It specifies CASSINREGTEALF.

This clonotype was counted ten times or more. The chain couples TRBV7-3 to TRBJ2-3, with 8 bases identical to TRBD2. Trimming removed 6 bases from V and 3 bases from J; junction bases left unmatched: 5. The CDR3 is 14 amino acids. CDR1 and CDR2 from the germline V gene are SGHTA and FQGTGA. CDR3 sequence (DNA): TGTGCCAGCAGTTTGACGGGGGGGACAGATACGCAGTATTTT. Protein sequence: CASSLTGGTDTQYF.

This clonotype has ten or more counts. J is TRBJ2-5 and V is TRBV7-8, with 7 bases fitting TRBD1. V gave up 5 bases and J gave up 5 bases; unmatched junction bases: 5. The CDR3 covers 13 residues. The germline CDR1 and CDR2 sequences are SGHVS and FQNEAQ. CDR3 DNA: TGTGCCAGCAGCATCGACAGGGAGGAGACCCAGTACTTC. Translation gives CASSIDREETQYF.

In this sample, this clonotype turned up a few times. The CDR3 DNA reads as TGTGCCAGCAGCTTAGGGGGGCGGGACGGCTCCAAGAAGACCCAGTACTTC. This codes for CASSLGGRDGSKKTQYF. V usage is TRBV7-8 and J usage is TRBJ2-5, with D possibly called TRBD1 or TRBD2 (6 bases each). The V gene's germline CDR1 is SGHVS and CDR2 FQNEAQ. The CDR3 is made up of 17 amino acids. V shed 1 base and J shed 6 bases, with 21 bases lying between them.

This clonotype was recorded at least ten times. V usage is TRBV5-1 and J usage is TRBJ1-1; D remains unclear. V lost 4 bases, J lost 1 base, and 11 bases lay in between. The CDR3 is 14 amino acids. From germline, CDR1 is SGHRS and CDR2 YFSETQ. The CDR3 sequence is CASSLPSKNTEAFF. The CDR3 DNA reads as TGCGCCAGCAGCCTTCCCTCTAAGAACACTGAAGCTTTCTTT.

The genes are TRBV9 and TRBJ2-5, with D tentatively TRBD2 (5 bases). V lost 4 bases to trimming and J lost 1 base, with 20 bases between them. Looked up from germline, CDR1 is SGDLS and CDR2 is YYNGEE. The CDR3 is made up of 17 amino acids. The CDR3 DNA is TGTGCCAGCAGCCGCGACCTAAACCAGGACTCCCAAGAGACCCAGTACTTC. It specifies CASSRDLNQDSQETQYF.

This clonotype was seen only a few times. The rearrangement joins TRBV6-1 to TRBJ1-2; D perhaps matches TRBD1 (6 bases). The length of the CDR3 is 13 residues. Germline V gene data show CDR1 as MNHNS and CDR2 as SASEGT. The ends were cut back, 4 bases at V and 5 bases at J, with 11 bases in the middle. CDR3 region: CASSVPTGYGYTF. CDR3 nucleotide sequence: TGTGCCAGCAGTGTTCCGACAGGTTATGGCTACACCTTC.

Remarks on this clonotype: Without the conserved terminal phenylalanine or tryptophan, this CDR3 likely stems from a read error. No DNA is shown, since the ends of the CDR3 on it are uncertain; the CDR3 is the one TCRdb lists. The chain recombines TRBV20-1 with TRBJ1-5. CDR1 is DFQATT and CDR2 is SNEGSKA in the germline V gene (reference sequence). The CDR3 spans 15 residues, counting both ends. This CDR3 is CSARDLGFGNQPQQL.

This chain uses TRBV2 with TRBJ1-2, with D unresolved. Trimming cost V 5 bases and J 4 bases, with 11 bases left between them. The CDR3 has 13 residues. Per the germline V gene, CDR1 is SNHLY and CDR2 is FYNNEI. The chain's CDR3 is CASSTDVPYGYTF. CDR3 DNA sequence: TGTGCCAGCAGTACCGATGTTCCCTATGGCTACACCTTC.

This clonotype showed up just a few times. The rearrangement joins TRBV5-1 to TRBJ2-5; 11 positions match TRBD2. Per the germline V gene, CDR1 is SGHRS and CDR2 is YFSETQ. The length of the CDR3 is 16 residues. Trimming removed 0 bases from V and 5 bases from J; junction bases left unmatched: 6. This CDR3 reads CASSLAIAGGQETQYF. The CDR3, as DNA: TGCGCCAGCAGCTTGGCCATAGCGGGGGGGCAGGAGACCCAGTACTTC.

The sample holds many counts of this clonotype. The rearrangement uses TRBV24-1 and TRBJ1-2; TRBD1 agrees at 7 bases. The junction had 4 bases not matched to a gene; V was cut back by 3 bases and J by 4 bases. Germline loops: CDR1 KGHDR, CDR2 SFDVKD. This CDR3 comprises 14 residues. CDR3 residues: CATSDIRGTYGYTF. For the CDR3, the DNA is TGTGCCACCAGTGATATCAGGGGGACCTATGGCTACACCTTC.

This clonotype was seen many times. The V and J genes are TRBV20-1 and TRBJ2-7; possibly TRBD2 for D (5 bases). There are 12 residues in the CDR3. Germline V lookup: CDR1 DFQATT, CDR2 SNEGSKA (reference sequence). Trimming took off 3 bases at V and 3 bases at J, with 9 bases between the two ends. Here the CDR3 reads CSASNSGYEQYF. The CDR3 bases are TGCAGTGCTAGTAACAGCGGCTACGAGCAGTACTTC.

This clonotype was found many times. The DNA of the CDR3 is TGCAGTGCTAGAGGACAAGGGGGGGACTTTTACGAGCAGTACTTC. Protein: CSARGQGGDFYEQYF. The chain is built from TRBV20-1 and TRBJ2-7; maybe TRBD2 (7 bases). V gave up 1 base and J gave up 4 bases, with 17 bases separating them. The CDR3 has 15 amino acids. Per the germline V gene, CDR1 is DFQATT and CDR2 is SNEGSKA (reference sequence).

A few counts support this clonotype. The chain recombines TRBV12-3 or TRBV12-4 with TRBJ1-1; D not certain. V lost 7 bases, J lost 1 base, and 16 bases lay in between. The CDR3 contains 15 residues. The CDR3 reads CASTTTGRKNTEAFF. CDR3 nucleotides: TGTGCCAGCACCACCACTGGGAGGAAGAACACTGAAGCTTTCTTT.

This clonotype occurred many times. One junction end disagrees with the germline gene, perhaps due to a read error. This chain connects TRBV28 to TRBJ1-2, with 7 bases lining up with TRBD1. The CDR3 length is 15 residues. Germline V CDR1 and CDR2: MDHEN, SYDVKM. This chain's CDR3 is CANSPPMVGGSGYTF. The CDR3, as DNA: TGTGCCAACAGTCCCCCCATGGTAGGGGGCAGTGGCTACACCTTC.

DNA of the CDR3: TGTGCCAGCAGCCGGGACAGGGATCCCCACAATGAGCAGTTCTTC. It is translated as CASSRDRDPHNEQFF. The V gene is TRBV2, the J gene TRBJ2-1; 9 bases are shared with TRBD1. With V trimmed by 6 bases and J by 5 bases, 8 bases remained unmatched. This CDR3 is 15 amino acids long. Germline V gene sequence: CDR1 SNHLY, CDR2 FYNNEI.

This clonotype was recorded many times. The chain is built from TRBV28 and TRBJ1-2; no clear D gene. CDR1 and CDR2 (germline): MDHEN, SYDVKM. The V gene lost 6 bases and the J gene lost 4 bases, with 12 bases spanning the gap. This CDR3 has 13 residues. In DNA form, the CDR3 reads TGTGCCAGCAGCCCCCCGGGTCTCTATGGCTACACCTTC. This translates into CASSPPGLYGYTF.

The table lists this clonotype with a few counts. This chain connects TRBV3-1 to TRBJ2-2; D is unresolved. In germline, CDR1 is LGHDT, CDR2 YNNKEL (reference sequence). V lost 7 bases and J lost 1, with 10 bases in between. The CDR3 runs 14 residues. CDR3 DNA: TGTGCCAGCATCGGAACACTGAACACCGGGGAGCTGTTTTTT. This encodes CASIGTLNTGELFF.

This clonotype came up a few times. The chain links TRBV29-1 to TRBJ2-4, with D perhaps TRBD1 or TRBD2 (5 bases each). In germline, CDR1 is SQVTM, CDR2 ANQGSEA. V was pared by 7 bases and J by 3 bases, with 13 bases between. The CDR3 length is 13 residues. The chain's CDR3 is CSAFDGGKNIQYF. The CDR3 nucleotides read TGCAGCGCCTTCGATGGGGGCAAAAACATTCAGTACTTC.

This clonotype was seen at least ten times. The chain employs TRBV9 and TRBJ2-6; D not certain. The CDR3 length is 13 residues. V was clipped by 3 bases and J by 2 bases, with 3 bases between them. Germline V gene data show CDR1 as SGDLS and CDR2 as YYNGEE. CDR3: CASSGAGANVLTF. In DNA form, the CDR3 reads TGTGCCAGCAGCGGCGCTGGGGCCAACGTCCTGACTTTC.

This clonotype came up many times. V is TRBV5-5 and J is TRBJ1-5; 7 positions agree with TRBD1. CDR1 SGHKS and CDR2 YYEKEE come from the germline V gene (reference sequence). The CDR3 runs 14 residues. The V and J ends lost 4 bases and 5 bases, in that order; junction bases with no gene match: 6. CDR3 nucleotide sequence: TGTGCCAGCAGCCGTGACAGGGTCCATCAGCCCCAGCATTTT. Its translation is CASSRDRVHQPQHF.

This clonotype showed up many times. V gene TRBV6-5 combines with J gene TRBJ1-5, with D perhaps matching TRBD1 (5 bases). Germline V gene data show CDR1 as MNHEY and CDR2 as SVGAGI. The CDR3 is made up of 15 amino acids. V lost 2 bases and J 4 bases, leaving 12 bases between the germline ends. The CDR3 spells CASSYPQGRNQPQHF. The CDR3 nucleotides are TGTGCCAGCAGTTACCCCCAGGGTAGGAATCAGCCCCAGCATTTT.

Many counts were recorded for this clonotype. The chain combines TRBV18 with TRBJ2-5; no clear D. Trimming shortened V by 2 bases and J by 4 bases, and 5 bases separated the two germline ends. Looked up from germline, CDR1 is KGHSH and CDR2 is LQKENI. The CDR3 is made up of 12 amino acids. CDR3: CASSPFRETQYF. CDR3 in DNA: TGTGCCAGCTCACCATTCCGAGAGACCCAGTACTTC.

This clonotype has a count of ten or more. The rearrangement uses TRBV5-1 and TRBJ1-1; D possibly corresponds to TRBD1 (6 bases). This CDR3 contains 15 residues. Germline V lookup: CDR1 SGHRS, CDR2 YFSETQ. Trimming stripped 3 bases from V and 4 bases from J, with 16 bases between. The CDR3 loop reads CASSWNGGAGTEAFF. The CDR3 bases are TGCGCCAGCAGCTGGAACGGGGGCGCGGGCACTGAAGCTTTCTTT. Full variable domain (remainder filled in from reference TRBV5-1 and TRBJ1-1): KAGVTQTPRYLIKTRGQQVTLSCSPISGHRSVSWYQQTPGQGLQFLFEYFSETQRNKGNFPGRFSGRQFSNSRSEMNVSTLELGDSALYLCASSWNGGAGTEAFFGQGTRLTVV.